By sample fraction, the clone carrying this T cell receptor beta chain is medium-sized (0.01 to 0.1%). The antigen is undetermined. The data are from a study of T cell repertoires in aging, cancer and after chemotherapy. Study information: Donors were grouped into six age bands spanning 30 or younger through 70 or older. Study outcomes and limitations: Age-matched healthy donors had significantly more diverse, less clonal blood TCR repertoires than untreated cancer patients.

Amplification of TCR beta used genomic DNA extracted from peripheral blood. TRB rearrangements spanning V, D and J were amplified using mixed TRB-A/B primers. A single record per CDR3 protein comes from TCRdb applying MiXCR to the multiplex PCR reads. This sample has 5,000 to 6,500 distinct CDR3 sequences, with roughly 26% found just once. Between the trimmed V and J ends, which lost 2 bases and 5 bases, there was a span of 15 bases. Germline CDR1 is LNHDA and CDR2 is SQIVND (reference sequence). There are 15 residues in the CDR3. The chain is built from TRBV19 and TRBJ1-2; perhaps TRBD1 as D (6 bases). This TCR was recovered from a human donor in good health. The source material was blood. CDR3 DNA sequence: TGTGCCAGTAGTATAACCCGGACAGAGGATTATGGCTACACCTTC. Translating gives CASSITRTEDYGYTF.